Presented here are 7 T cell receptor beta chains from one specimen sequenced in a study of blood T cells in healthy people across ages. PCR was performed a second time for roughly 7 to 11 cycles using a sample-barcoded 5' primer and a J-beta primer mix. TCRdb ran MiXCR on the 5' RACE reads and lists one entry per CDR3 protein. The sample has roughly 700,000 distinct CDR3 sequences; around 48% are singletons. The sequencing input was blood. The receptors here all came from a woman aged 60-75 years in good health.

A few counts support this clonotype. The rearrangement links TRBV7-2 to TRBJ2-7, with D perhaps assigned TRBD1 or TRBD2 (5 bases each). The length of the CDR3 is 13 residues. Per germline, CDR1 SGHTA and CDR2 FQGNSA. The V end was cut by 4 bases, the J end by 2 bases, with 9 bases between. The DNA for the CDR3 is TGTGCCAGCAGCTCCGGGACCCCCTACGAGCAGTACTTC. Protein product: CASSSGTPYEQYF. The whole variable domain, remainder taken from reference TRBV7-2 and TRBJ2-7, is GAGVSQSPSNKVTEKGKDVELRCDPISGHTALYWYRQSLGQGLEFLIYFQGNSAPDKSGLPSDRFSAERTGGSVSTLTIQRTQQEDSAVYLCASSSGTPYEQYFGPGTRLTVT.

This rearrangement joins TRBV20-1 to TRBJ2-7; no reliable D call. CDR3 length: 14 amino acids. Per the germline V gene, CDR1 is DFQATT and CDR2 is SNEGSKA (reference sequence). V lost 6 bases and J 2 bases, leaving 17 bases between the germline ends. CDR3: CSAETGSKPYEQYF. CDR3 in DNA: TGCAGTGCAGAAACCGGGTCCAAGCCCTACGAGCAGTACTTC.

This chain uses TRBV20-1 with TRBJ2-3; possibly TRBD1 for D (6 bases). The length of the CDR3 is 14 residues. Trimming removed 7 bases at V and 2 bases at J, with 16 bases between. The germline V gene has CDR1 DFQATT and CDR2 SNEGSKA (reference sequence). The CDR3 loop reads CSVRGATFTDTQYF. CDR3 DNA: TGCAGTGTCAGGGGCGCTACATTCACAGATACGCAGTATTTT.

This clonotype has only a few counts. The chain couples TRBV18 to TRBJ2-3; D might be TRBD1 (6 bases). V was trimmed by 3 bases and J by 0 bases, leaving 10 bases between them. Germline V CDR1 and CDR2: KGHSH, LQKENI. The CDR3 spans 15 residues. In DNA form, the CDR3 reads TGTGCCAGCTCACCTGTCCAGGGGAGCACAGATACGCAGTATTTT. It specifies CASSPVQGSTDTQYF.

In nucleotides, the CDR3 is TGCGCCAGCAGCTCGGACGCCACAGATACGCAGTATTTT. Translating gives CASSSDATDTQYF. V usage is TRBV5-1 and J usage is TRBJ2-3; D not certain. This CDR3 comprises 13 residues. V lost 3 bases, J lost 2 bases, and 7 bases lay in between. CDR1 and CDR2 (germline): SGHRS, YFSETQ.

For this clonotype: An end of the junction does not agree with germline; a read error may underlie this. The chain combines TRBV9 with TRBJ2-6; tentatively, D is TRBD1 (5 bases). The germline V gene encodes CDR1 SGDLS and CDR2 YYNGEE. The CDR3 covers 16 residues. The CDR3 bases are TGTGCCAGCAGCAAAGATCTAGTCTCTGGGGCCGACGTCCTGACTTTC. It specifies CASSKDLVSGADVLTF. Full variable domain (remainder filled in from reference TRBV9 and TRBJ2-6): DSGVTQTPKHLITATGQRVTLRCSPRSGDLSVYWYQQSLDQGLQFLIQYYNGEERAKGNILERFSAQQFPDLHSELNLSSLELGDSALYFCASSKDLVSGADVLTFGAGSRLTVL.

The rearrangement links TRBV18 to TRBJ2-3; D is unresolved. This CDR3 spans 13 amino acids. Germline V gene sequence: CDR1 KGHSH, CDR2 LQKENI. Deletions cut 0 bases from V and 2 bases from J, with 3 bases between. The CDR3 protein is CASSPPNTDTQYF. CDR3 DNA: TGTGCCAGCTCACCACCGAACACAGATACGCAGTATTTT.